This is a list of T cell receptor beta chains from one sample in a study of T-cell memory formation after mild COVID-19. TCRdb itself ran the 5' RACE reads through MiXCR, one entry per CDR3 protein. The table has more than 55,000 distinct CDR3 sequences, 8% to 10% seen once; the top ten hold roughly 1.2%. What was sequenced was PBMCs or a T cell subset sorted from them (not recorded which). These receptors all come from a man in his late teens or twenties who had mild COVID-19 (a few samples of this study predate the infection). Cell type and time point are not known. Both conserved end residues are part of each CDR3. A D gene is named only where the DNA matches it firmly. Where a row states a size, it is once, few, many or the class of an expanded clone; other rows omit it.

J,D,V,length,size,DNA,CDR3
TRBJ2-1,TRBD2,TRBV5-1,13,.,TGCGCCAGCAGCGTAGGGACTACCAATGAGCAGTTCTTC,CASSVGTTNEQFF
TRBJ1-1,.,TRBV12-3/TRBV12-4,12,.,TGTGCCAGCAGTTTGGCTGACACTGAAGCTTTCTTT,CASSLADTEAFF
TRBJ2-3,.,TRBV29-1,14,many,TGCAGCGTTGAAGACCCCCGTTCGTCAGATACGCAGTATTTT,CSVEDPRSSDTQYF
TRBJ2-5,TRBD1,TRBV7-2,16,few,TGTGCCAGCAGCTTAGCGCCCGGGACAGGCCAAGAGACCCAGTACTTC,CASSLAPGTGQETQYF
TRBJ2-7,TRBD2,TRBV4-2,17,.,TGTGCCAGCAGCCCTTCCGGGACTAGCGGGGGGGCGGGCGAGCAGTACTTC,CASSPSGTSGGAGEQYF
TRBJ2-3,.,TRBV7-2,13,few,TGTGCCAGCAGCTTAGCTTCCCTGGGTACGCAGTATTTT,CASSLASLGTQYF
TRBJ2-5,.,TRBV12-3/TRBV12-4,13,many,TGTGCCAGCCATTCCGGGGGTTCTGAGACCCAGTACTTC,CASHSGGSETQYF
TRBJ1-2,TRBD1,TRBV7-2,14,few,TGTGCCGGGACCGGGACAGGGGAATTCTATGGCTACACCTTC,CAGTGTGEFYGYTF
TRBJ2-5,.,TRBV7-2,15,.,TGTGCCAGCAGCTTGGACAAGCACGGGGCGCAGACCCAGTACTTC,CASSLDKHGAQTQYF
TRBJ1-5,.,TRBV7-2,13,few,TGTGCCAGCAGCTGGGTCAACAATCAGCCCCAGCATTTT,CASSWVNNQPQHF
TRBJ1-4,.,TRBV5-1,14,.,TGCGCCAGCAGCTTCGTCGCACCCGATGAAAAACTGTTTTTT,CASSFVAPDEKLFF
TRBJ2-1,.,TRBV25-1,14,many,TGTGCCAGCAGTGAAGACACCTTCTACAATGAGCAGTTCTTC,CASSEDTFYNEQFF
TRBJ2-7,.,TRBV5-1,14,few,TGCGCCAGCAGCTTGGGGACAGCTCGGTCCGAGCAGTACTTC,CASSLGTARSEQYF
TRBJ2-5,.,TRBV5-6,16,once,TGTGCCAGCAGCTATTCACCTTCGGGCAGCGGGGAGACCCAGTACTTC,CASSYSPSGSGETQYF
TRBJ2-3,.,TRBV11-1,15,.,TGTGCCAGCAGCTTAGCGGTGGGCTCCACAGATACGCAGTATTTT,CASSLAVGSTDTQYF
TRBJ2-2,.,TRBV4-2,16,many,TGTGCCAGCAGCCAATCTAGACAGTCGGGCACCGGGGAGCTGTTTTTT,CASSQSRQSGTGELFF
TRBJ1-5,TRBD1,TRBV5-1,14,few,TGCGCCAGCAGTACGACAGGGTCGGATGGGCCCCAGCATTTT,CASSTTGSDGPQHF
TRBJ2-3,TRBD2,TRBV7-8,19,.,TGTGCCAGCAGCTTAGGGTTTCTAGCGGGACGCCCAAGGACAGATACGCAGTATTTT,CASSLGFLAGRPRTDTQYF
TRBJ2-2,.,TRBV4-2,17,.,TGTGCCAGCAGCCAAGTCGGAGGGGGGCCTAACACCGGGGAGCTGTTTTTT,CASSQVGGGPNTGELFF
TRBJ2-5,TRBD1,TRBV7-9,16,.,TGTGCCAGCAGTTCCGGACAGGGAAACTTTCAAGAGACCCAGTACTTC,CASSSGQGNFQETQYF
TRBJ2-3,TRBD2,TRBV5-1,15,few,TGCGCCAGCAGCTTGGCTAGCGGGGCCTCAGATACGCAGTATTTT,CASSLASGASDTQYF
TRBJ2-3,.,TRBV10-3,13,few,TGTGCCATCAGTGACCTTGGGGGGGATACGCAGTATTTT,CAISDLGGDTQYF
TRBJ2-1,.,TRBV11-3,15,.,TGTGCCAGCAGCTCGGGGGGCGGCCCTTACAATGAGCAGTTCTTC,CASSSGGGPYNEQFF
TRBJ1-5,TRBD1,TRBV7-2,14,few,TGTGCCAGCAGCGCCGACAGGGGACGACAGCCCCAGCATTTT,CASSADRGRQPQHF
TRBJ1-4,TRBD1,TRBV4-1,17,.,TGCGCCAGCAGTTACGGACAGGGACCGAATAGTTTCCGAAAACTGTTTTTT,CASSYGQGPNSFRKLFF
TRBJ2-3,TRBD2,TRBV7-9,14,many,TGTGCCAGCAGCGCTGGACTAGCACCAGATACGCAGTATTTT,CASSAGLAPDTQYF